This paragraph reports one T cell receptor beta chain. The antigen is not known. Amplification started from genomic DNA. The TCR beta CDR3 region was amplified using 30 forward and 13 reverse primers. TCRdb itself ran the multiplex PCR reads through MiXCR, one entry per CDR3 protein. The sample has under 300,000 distinct CDR3 sequences; 45% to 60% are singletons. CDR1 is SGDLS, CDR2 YYNGEE, per germline. CDR3 length: 14 amino acids. The trim removed 4 bases at V and 6 bases at J, leaving 6 bases unmatched. These data originate in a study of type 1 and type 2 diabetes patients. The study, taken as a whole, reports: Age and gender were not matched between study groups.

The chain has TRBV9 and TRBJ1-1; 10 nucleotides agree with TRBD1. This TCR was sampled from a man in his late teens or twenties with type 2 diabetes. The sequencing sample was made of peripheral blood mononuclear cells (PBMCs). CDR3 amino acids: CASSRGQGISEAFF. In DNA form, the CDR3 reads TGTGCCAGCAGCCGGGGACAGGGGATCTCTGAAGCTTTCTTT.